This TCR beta chain was obtained from a study of beta chain features in type 1 diabetes. Purity exceeded 95% in all sorted populations. Points from the study as a whole: Healthy donors had naive, central memory and Treg TCRB repertoires that appeared less similar than those seen among patients.

cDNA synthesis used the whole RNA isolate, giving expressed TCRB sequences. TCRdb's table, derived via immunoSEQ multiplex PCR, lists solely in-frame clones and lacks some. Among under 150,000 clones, 6.9% were seen once, and the ten largest hold around 1.3%. The CDR3 runs 15 residues. V was shortened by 0 bases and J by 6 bases, with 12 bases between the two germline ends. Germline lookup yields CDR1 MGHRA and CDR2 YSYEKL. As to this clone: The antigen is unknown.

This receptor was obtained from a woman aged 25-40 years in good health. The sample taken for sequencing was central memory CD4+ T cells from blood. The chain recombines TRBV4-1 with TRBJ1-5; the D gene is possibly TRBD1 (6 bases). Here the CDR3 reads CASSQDESGAQPQHF. The CDR3 DNA reads TGCGCCAGCAGCCAAGATGAGTCAGGGGCTCAGCCCCAGCATTTT.